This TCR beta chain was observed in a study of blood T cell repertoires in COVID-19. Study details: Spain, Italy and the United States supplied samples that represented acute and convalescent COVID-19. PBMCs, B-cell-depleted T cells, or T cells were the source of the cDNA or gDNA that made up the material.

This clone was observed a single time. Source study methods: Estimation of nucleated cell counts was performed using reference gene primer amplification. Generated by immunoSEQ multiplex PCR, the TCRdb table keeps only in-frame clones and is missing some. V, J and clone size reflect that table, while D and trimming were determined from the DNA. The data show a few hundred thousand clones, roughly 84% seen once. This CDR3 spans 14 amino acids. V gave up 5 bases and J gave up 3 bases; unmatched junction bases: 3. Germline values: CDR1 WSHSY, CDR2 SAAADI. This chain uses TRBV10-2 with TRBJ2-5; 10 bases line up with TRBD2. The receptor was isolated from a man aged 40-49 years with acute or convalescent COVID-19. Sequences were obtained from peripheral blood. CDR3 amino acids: CASSRTSGEETQYF. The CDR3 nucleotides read TGCGCCAGCAGTCGGACTAGCGGAGAAGAGACCCAGTACTTC.